This T cell receptor (beta chain) was captured by sequencing in a study of control samples from healthy donors and cancer patients. The V gene lost 5 bases and the J gene lost 4 bases, with 15 bases spanning the gap. Per germline, CDR1 MGHDK and CDR2 SYGVNS. CDR3 size: 15 residues. The assay was immunoSEQ multiplex PCR, and TCRdb's table has in-frame clones only and misses some. The data show some 130,000 clones, around nine tenths seen once. What was sequenced was PBMCs. The origin of this receptor is a man in his fifties with head and neck cancer. This chain links TRBV25-1 with TRBJ2-1; D assignment may be TRBD1 or TRBD2 (5 bases each). The CDR3 nucleotides are TGTGCCAGCAGTAAGTCCCGGGACCTATACAATGAGCAGTTCTTC. This sequence encodes CASSKSRDLYNEQFF.